This paragraph reports one T cell receptor (beta chain). The antigen remains undetermined. After removal of 5 bases from V and 1 base from J, the junction contained 2 bases not matched to a gene. Germline loops: CDR1 MNHEY, CDR2 SMNVEV (reference sequence). This CDR3 is 16 amino acids long. This specimen belongs to a study of graft-versus-host responses after intestinal transplantation. Study information: Anti-thymocyte globulin induction was given to all recipients, followed by tacrolimus and steroids for around three years.

The protocol was immunoSEQ multiplex PCR, while the TCRdb copy is restricted to in-frame clones and leaves out a portion. This sample has tens of thousands of clones, with roughly nine tenths found just once. Study-level findings and limits: Early declines in HvG clones that occurred post-transplant were associated with peak circulating GvH clone levels.

This TCR derives from a human donor who received an intestinal transplant. The V gene is TRBV27, the J gene TRBJ1-6; the match to TRBD1 covers 10 bases. This specimen was unstimulated CD4+ T cells sorted from spleen or lymph node cells, taken before intestinal transplant. CDR3 bases: TGTGCCAGCAGTCCGGACAGGGGGTCCTATAATTCACCCCTCCACTTT. This translates into CASSPDRGSYNSPLHF.